A selection of T cell receptor beta chains follows, all from one sample in a study of response to subunit inactivated influenza vaccine. TCRdb re-called the RT-PCR reads with MiXCR, one entry per CDR3 protein. The profile shows 550,000 to 800,000 distinct CDR3 sequences, 14% of them singletons. The specimen comprised PBMCs from blood, sampled roughly 15 days before vaccination. The receptors here all came from a man aged 45-65 years who received an inactivated influenza vaccine. The CDR3 runs from the conserved cysteine through the conserved F or W. A D gene is named only where the DNA matches it firmly. Expanded clones get a size class; other rows say once, few or many, or leave the size out.

d_gene: NA; j_gene: TRBJ2-2; abundance: NA; v_gene: TRBV7-8; CDR3aa: CASSTARGNTGELFF; CDR3nt: TGTGCCAGCAGCACCGCCCGGGGGAACACCGGGGAGCTGTTTTTT
d_gene: NA; j_gene: TRBJ2-5; abundance: NA; v_gene: TRBV5-4; CDR3aa: CASSLDTVETQYF; CDR3nt: TGTGCCAGCAGCTTGGACACGGTAGAGACCCAGTACTTC
d_gene: TRBD2; j_gene: TRBJ2-3; abundance: many; v_gene: TRBV6-1; CDR3aa: CASSEAGLAGGTDTQYF; CDR3nt: TGTGCCAGCAGTGAAGCTGGACTAGCGGGGGGCACAGATACGCAGTATTTT
d_gene: NA; j_gene: TRBJ2-2; abundance: many; v_gene: TRBV12-3/TRBV12-4; CDR3aa: CATLRNTGELFF; CDR3nt: TGTGCCACCCTTAGAAACACCGGGGAGCTGTTTTTT
d_gene: TRBD1; j_gene: TRBJ1-6; abundance: few; v_gene: TRBV12-3/TRBV12-4; CDR3aa: CASSFRGATSYNSPLHF; CDR3nt: TGTGCCAGCAGTTTCAGGGGGGCGACTTCCTATAATTCACCCCTCCACTTT
d_gene: NA; j_gene: TRBJ1-3; abundance: few; v_gene: TRBV15; CDR3aa: CATSRDGFAGSSGNTIYF; CDR3nt: TGTGCCACCAGCAGAGATGGGTTTGCTGGATCCTCTGGAAACACCATATATTTT
d_gene: NA; j_gene: TRBJ1-5; abundance: NA; v_gene: TRBV6-2/TRBV6-3; CDR3aa: CASRPSGGSNQPQHF; CDR3nt: TGTGCCAGCAGACCTTCCGGGGGGAGCAATCAGCCCCAGCATTTT
d_gene: NA; j_gene: TRBJ2-2; abundance: NA; v_gene: TRBV28; CDR3aa: CASSFGSRTGELFF; CDR3nt: TGTGCCAGCAGTTTTGGGTCGCGCACCGGGGAGCTGTTTTTT
d_gene: TRBD2; j_gene: TRBJ2-7; abundance: few; v_gene: TRBV10-3; CDR3aa: CANSGGSGNSYEQYF; CDR3nt: TGTGCCAACTCTGGGGGTAGCGGGAACTCCTACGAGCAGTACTTC
d_gene: NA; j_gene: TRBJ1-1; abundance: NA; v_gene: TRBV12-3/TRBV12-4; CDR3aa: CASSRVETEAFF; CDR3nt: TGTGCCAGCAGCCGCGTTGAGACTGAAGCTTTCTTT
d_gene: NA; j_gene: TRBJ2-1; abundance: few; v_gene: TRBV24-1; CDR3aa: CATSEGGSYNEQFF; CDR3nt: TGTGCCACCAGTGAGGGGGGCTCCTACAATGAGCAGTTCTTC